The next 10 T cell receptor beta chains were all read from a single sample in a study of blood T cell repertoires in COVID-19. Using immunoSEQ multiplex PCR, the repertoire was profiled, and TCRdb retains in-frame clones only, with some absent. Of about 280,000 clones listed, approximately 88% were seen once; the top ten hold approximately 8.5%. Sequencing input: peripheral blood. The receptors originated from a man aged 18 to 30 with active or convalescent COVID-19.

The chain uses TRBV10-3 and TRBJ1-6; 7 nucleotides align to TRBD1. With V trimmed by 7 bases and J by 8 bases, 5 bases remained unmatched. Germline values: CDR1 ENHRY, CDR2 SYGVKD. CDR3 size: 13 residues. The CDR3 DNA follows: TGTGCCATCACCGACAGGGTGGATTCACCCCTCCACTTT. Translating it yields CAITDRVDSPLHF.

The chain carries TRBV3-1 (or the pseudogene TRBV3-2) and TRBJ2-2; possible D gene TRBD1, 6 bases. Per germline, CDR1 LGHDT and CDR2 YNNKEL (reference sequence). The CDR3 is 16 residues long. Deletions cut 3 bases from V and 4 bases from J, with 15 bases between. The CDR3 DNA follows: TGTGCCAGCAGCCATACAGGGACGCGGGTCACCGGGGAGCTGTTTTTT. Protein sequence: CASSHTGTRVTGELFF.

The table lists this clone with a few counts. The chain couples TRBV19 to TRBJ2-7; tentative D call: TRBD1 (7 bases). Trimming shortened V by 3 bases and J by 7 bases, and 19 bases separated the two germline ends. Germline V gene sequence: CDR1 LNHDA, CDR2 SQIVND (reference sequence). The length of the CDR3 is 15 residues. The chain's CDR3 is CASSIHPDRAGEQYF. CDR3 DNA sequence: TGTGCCAGTAGTATCCACCCCGACAGGGCGGGGGAGCAGTACTTC.

The sample holds one count of this clone. The V call is TRBV6-5, the J call TRBJ2-3; TRBD2 matches at 9 bases. Germline V gene sequence: CDR1 MNHEY, CDR2 SVGAGI. The CDR3 totals 16 residues. J gave up 5 bases and V 2 bases, and 8 bases lay outside the gene matches. The CDR3: CASSYEGGGARDTQYF. The CDR3 nucleotides are TGTGCCAGCAGTTACGAGGGCGGGGGGGCCCGAGATACGCAGTATTTT.

The chain employs TRBV7-2 and TRBJ2-4; the D gene is possibly TRBD1 (6 bases). V was cut by 1 base and J by 5 bases, with 12 bases left in between. CDR1 SGHTA and CDR2 FQGNSA come from the germline V gene. The CDR3 has 15 residues. Here the CDR3 reads CASSLGTGWENIQYF. CDR3 DNA: TGTGCCAGCAGCTTAGGTACAGGGTGGGAAAACATTCAGTACTTC.

This clone came up a few times. The chain combines TRBV5-1 with TRBJ1-2; D possibly corresponds to TRBD1 (5 bases). V lost 3 bases and J 4 bases, leaving 10 bases between the germline ends. CDR1 and CDR2 from the germline V gene are SGHRS and YFSETQ. This CDR3 spans 13 amino acids. In DNA form, the CDR3 reads TGCGCCAGCAGCTCCCGGGACTCCTATGGCTACACCTTC. Amino acids: CASSSRDSYGYTF.

The chain has TRBV5-1 and TRBJ2-7; TRBD1 matches at 9 bases. The CDR3 spans 16 residues. In germline, CDR1 is SGHRS, CDR2 YFSETQ. V gave up 3 bases and J gave up 4 bases; unmatched junction bases: 11. CDR3 sequence reads: CASSSIGTGKRYEQYF. The CDR3 DNA sequence: TGCGCCAGCAGCTCAATTGGGACAGGGAAGAGGTACGAGCAGTACTTC. The whole variable domain, filled in from reference TRBV5-1 and TRBJ2-7, reads KAGVTQTPRYLIKTRGQQVTLSCSPISGHRSVSWYQQTPGQGLQFLFEYFSETQRNKGNFPGRFSGRQFSNSRSEMNVSTLELGDSALYLCASSSIGTGKRYEQYFGPGTRLTVT.

The V and J genes are TRBV3-1 (or the pseudogene TRBV3-2) and TRBJ2-1; D unresolved. This CDR3 spans 12 amino acids. The germline gives CDR1 LGHDT, CDR2 YNNKEL (reference sequence). With 1 base removed from V and 9 bases from J, the gap between germline ends came to 7 bases. The CDR3 loop reads CASSQGSGEQFF. The CDR3 bases are TGTGCCAGCAGCCAAGGGTCGGGTGAGCAGTTCTTC.

On this clone: Other DNA sequences in the sample encode the same CDR3. This chain joins TRBV15 and TRBJ2-7; 9 bases line up with TRBD1. The CDR3 totals 14 residues. Germline values: CDR1 LNHNV, CDR2 YYDKDF (reference sequence). The V gene end was trimmed by 4 bases and the J gene end by 3 bases; junction bases not matched to a gene: 4. As DNA, the CDR3 is TGTGCCACCAGCAAACCGGGACAGGGCTACGAGCAGTACTTC. The encoded protein is CATSKPGQGYEQYF.

The genes are TRBV19 and TRBJ1-2; D is perhaps TRBD1 (6 bases). Germline V gene data show CDR1 as LNHDA and CDR2 as SQIVND (reference sequence). The ends were cut back, 6 bases at V and 2 bases at J, with 13 bases in the middle. The CDR3 is 14 residues long. The CDR3 sequence is CASRSGTSNYGYTF. CDR3 bases: TGTGCCAGTAGATCCGGGACATCCAACTATGGCTACACCTTC.